The 21 T cell receptor beta chains presented below share a single source sample, sequenced in a study of Ad26.COV2.S vaccination and SARS-CoV-2 variants listed by TCRdb under 2021. Receptors were amplified or captured by the immunoSEQ multiplex PCR assay. Held by TCRdb, this immuneACCESS table contains in-frame sequences only and omits some clones. Under half of the omission traces to an unresolved V gene where checked; the cause of the rest is unknown. This sample lists about 94,000 clones; 82% were detected once. The ten largest clones add up to roughly 15% of the sample. In the paper's terms, the time point label means: individuals recovered from natural SARS-CoV-2 infection. Sequences were derived from peripheral blood, sampled after recovery from COVID-19. All receptors derive from a human donor who had recovered from COVID-19.

V is TRBV24-1 and J is TRBJ2-1; 9 bases line up with TRBD1. The CDR3 covers 17 residues. CDR1 and CDR2 from the germline V gene are KGHDR and SFDVKD. With 4 bases clipped from V and 5 bases from J, the junction kept 11 bases outside the gene matches. CDR3 bases: TGTGCCACCAGTGAACCCAACCCGGGACAGGGCAACAATGAGCAGTTCTTC. It yields the protein CATSEPNPGQGNNEQFF.

This chain connects TRBV5-4 to TRBJ2-1; D call uncertain. V lost 4 bases to trimming and J lost 5 bases, with 16 bases between them. This CDR3 spans 15 amino acids. CDR1 and CDR2 from the germline V gene are SGHNT and YYREEE (reference sequence). CDR3 DNA sequence: TGTGCCAGCAGCCTCCTAGGGTTGGGGAACAATGAGCAGTTCTTC. Amino acids: CASSLLGLGNNEQFF. The full variable domain, in which reference TRBV5-4 and TRBJ2-1 provide the parts outside the CDR3, is ETGVTQSPTHLIKTRGQQVTLRCSSQSGHNTVSWYQQALGQGPQFIFQYYREEENGRGNFPPRFSGLQFPNYSSELNVNALELDDSALYLCASSLLGLGNNEQFFGPGTRLTVL.

V is TRBV11-3 and J is TRBJ2-2, with a possible D match to TRBD1 (5 bases). Germline loops: CDR1 SGHNT, CDR2 YENEEA. The CDR3 has 13 amino acids. V was clipped by 5 bases and J by 8 bases, with 12 bases between them. The CDR3: CASSPEGAGELFF. The CDR3 DNA reads as TGTGCCAGCAGCCCGGAAGGGGCGGGGGAGCTGTTTTTT.

The genes are TRBV6-6 and TRBJ1-1, with a possible D match to TRBD1 (5 bases). V was trimmed by 6 bases and J by 0 bases, leaving 11 bases between them. This CDR3 is built from 14 residues. CDR1 is MNHNY, CDR2 SVGAGI, per germline (reference sequence). The CDR3 here is CASRGEQLNTEAFF. CDR3 DNA: TGTGCCAGCAGGGGGGAACAGCTGAACACTGAAGCTTTCTTT.

The rearrangement joins TRBV18 to TRBJ2-3; tentatively, D is TRBD2 (6 bases). The CDR3 is 15 amino acids. Germline V gives CDR1 KGHSH, CDR2 LQKENI. The V and J ends lost 3 bases and 4 bases respectively, with 14 bases between them. CDR3 sequence (DNA): TGTGCCAGCTCACCTGCCGGGACTGGCCCAGATACGCAGTATTTT. Translating gives CASSPAGTGPDTQYF. Combining the CDR3 with reference TRBV18 and TRBJ2-3 gives the whole variable domain NAGVMQNPRHLVRRRGQEARLRCSPMKGHSHVYWYRQLPEEGLKFMVYLQKENIIDESGMPKERFSAEFPKEGPSILRIQQVVRGDSAAYFCASSPAGTGPDTQYFGPGTRLTVL.

This clone occurred once. This chain joins TRBV7-9 and TRBJ2-1; no clear D. CDR1 and CDR2 from the germline V gene are SEHNR and FQNEAQ (reference sequence). The germline V and J ends were trimmed by 3 bases and 2 bases, with 8 bases remaining between them. The CDR3 contains 14 residues. The CDR3 reads CASSFKEPYNEQFF. As DNA, the CDR3 is TGTGCCAGCAGCTTTAAAGAACCCTACAATGAGCAGTTCTTC.

The chain employs TRBV13 and TRBJ2-3; a weak D match, TRBD1 (5 bases). In germline, CDR1 is PRHDT, CDR2 FYEKMQ (reference sequence). V was pared by 5 bases and J by 1 base, with 13 bases between. The CDR3 length is 15 residues. CDR3 residues: CASSLRVQGTDTQYF. The CDR3 region has the DNA TGTGCCAGCAGCCTTAGAGTACAGGGCACAGATACGCAGTATTTT. The whole variable domain, filled in from reference TRBV13 and TRBJ2-3, reads AAGVIQSPRHLIKEKRETATLKCYPIPRHDTVYWYQQGPGQDPQFLISFYEKMQSDKGSIPDRFSAQQFSDYHSELNMSSLELGDSALYFCASSLRVQGTDTQYFGPGTRLTVL.

This rearrangement joins TRBV28 to TRBJ2-7, with TRBD1 as a possible D gene (5 bases). Looked up from germline, CDR1 is MDHEN and CDR2 is SYDVKM. The CDR3 is 15 amino acids. Trimming took off 4 bases at V and 7 bases at J, with 20 bases between the two ends. The CDR3 here is CASSYFLKGSGEQYF. CDR3 coding DNA: TGTGCCAGCAGTTATTTTTTAAAGGGGTCGGGTGAGCAGTACTTC.

The chain links TRBV6-6 to TRBJ2-2; 7 positions match TRBD1. This CDR3 is 15 amino acids long. Germline trimming cut 4 bases from V and 7 bases from J; bases unmatched to any gene: 9. Germline CDR1 and CDR2: MNHNY and SVGAGI (reference sequence). CDR3 sequence reads: CASSLSRGSNGELFF. The CDR3 DNA is TGTGCCAGCAGTTTGTCCAGGGGGAGTAACGGGGAGCTGTTTTTT.

V is TRBV7-9 and J is TRBJ1-1, with D maybe TRBD1 (5 bases). The CDR3 totals 14 residues. Germline V lookup: CDR1 SEHNR, CDR2 FQNEAQ (reference sequence). V shed 3 bases and J shed 3 bases, with 11 bases lying between them. CDR3 in DNA: TGTGCCAGCAGCTTGGGGTGGGGCGACACTGAAGCTTTCTTT. Translated: CASSLGWGDTEAFF. Drawing the rest from reference TRBV7-9 and TRBJ1-1, the complete variable domain is DTGVSQNPRHKITKRGQNVTFRCDPISEHNRLYWYRQTLGQGPEFLTYFQNEAQLEKSRLLSDRFSAERPKGSFSTLEIQRTEQGDSAMYLCASSLGWGDTEAFFGQGTRLTVV.

This clone was observed a single time. The chain combines TRBV7-9 with TRBJ2-2, with D hard to call. Germline CDR1 and CDR2: SEHNR and FQNEAQ (reference sequence). Trimming left V 3 bases short and J 5 bases short, with 4 bases between. The CDR3 has 12 residues. The CDR3 reads CASSLRTGELFF. In DNA form, the CDR3 reads TGTGCCAGCAGCTTGAGGACCGGGGAGCTGTTTTTT.

This clone has just a few counts. This chain connects TRBV28 to TRBJ1-6; TRBD1 matches at 7 bases. The germline V gene has CDR1 MDHEN and CDR2 SYDVKM. This CDR3 spans 15 amino acids. Losses at the gene ends were 6 bases for V and 6 bases for J; bases not matched to a gene: 8. CDR3 sequence (DNA): TGTGCCAGCAGGCCCGGGACAGCGATTAATTCACCCCTCCACTTT. The encoded protein is CASRPGTAINSPLHF.

V is TRBV4-1 and J is TRBJ2-1, with TRBD2 matching over 12 bases. Germline V gene lookup returns CDR1 MGHRA and CDR2 YSYEKL. Trimming cost V 4 bases and J 7 bases; bases outside gene matches: 8. The CDR3 sequence is 16 residues long. CDR3 region: CASSPGLAGGGNEQFF. The CDR3 coding sequence is TGCGCCAGCAGCCCGGGACTAGCGGGTGGGGGTAATGAGCAGTTCTTC.

This chain connects TRBV28 to TRBJ1-2; a possible D gene is TRBD1 (5 bases). There are 12 residues in the CDR3. The germline gives CDR1 MDHEN, CDR2 SYDVKM. Trimming pared 7 bases from V and 3 bases from J, leaving 9 bases between. CDR3 loop: CASTTGDYGYTF. DNA of the CDR3: TGTGCCAGCACGACGGGGGACTATGGCTACACCTTC.

This clone was seen a handful of times. The chain carries TRBV29-1 and TRBJ2-1; possible D gene TRBD1, 6 bases. V was cut by 7 bases and J by 9 bases, with 16 bases left in between. This CDR3 has 12 amino acids. The V gene's germline CDR1 is SQVTM and CDR2 ANQGSEA. This CDR3 is CSAQTGGTEQFF. CDR3 sequence (DNA): TGCAGCGCCCAGACAGGAGGTACTGAGCAGTTCTTC.

The chain carries TRBV6-5 and TRBJ2-2; 7 positions match TRBD2. Germline V lookup: CDR1 MNHEY, CDR2 SVGAGI. V shed 8 bases, J shed 6 bases, and the junction held 0 bases outside the gene matches. The CDR3 is 11 amino acids. This CDR3 is CASGGAGELFF. CDR3 coding DNA: TGTGCCAGCGGGGGGGCCGGGGAGCTGTTTTTT.

The chain carries TRBV14 and TRBJ1-2; D perhaps matches TRBD1 (5 bases). CDR3 size: 15 residues. Trimming pared 1 base from V and 2 bases from J, leaving 11 bases between. Per germline, CDR1 SGHDN and CDR2 FVKESK. The CDR3 here is CASSQGQTVNYGYTF. The CDR3 region has the DNA TGTGCCAGCAGCCAAGGACAGACCGTAAACTATGGCTACACCTTC.

This sequence joins TRBV7-9 and TRBJ2-6; the D is unclear. The CDR3 is made up of 14 amino acids. V shed 5 bases and J shed 5 bases, with 10 bases lying between them. Germline V CDR1 and CDR2: SEHNR, FQNEAQ (reference sequence). CDR3 loop: CASSPVDRANVLTF. CDR3 bases: TGTGCCAGCAGCCCAGTAGATAGGGCCAACGTCCTGACTTTC.

This clone was picked up one time. This chain's CDR3 is CASSSDRAGGGQPQHF. The CDR3 bases are TGTGCCAGCAGCTCTGATAGGGCAGGGGGTGGGCAGCCCCAGCATTTT. The chain uses TRBV7-2 and TRBJ1-5; 7 positions match TRBD1. Germline trimming cut 4 bases from V and 7 bases from J; bases unmatched to any gene: 13. CDR3 length equals 16 residues. In germline, CDR1 is SGHTA, CDR2 FQGNSA.

The chain employs TRBV11-3 and TRBJ1-2; TRBD1 is a possible D gene (5 bases). V was pared by 0 bases and J by 12 bases, with 14 bases between. The germline gives CDR1 SGHNT, CDR2 YENEEA. The CDR3 has 13 amino acids. The DNA for the CDR3 is TGTGCCAGCAGCTTAGATGTGGGGAGCAGGGACACCTTC. Translation: CASSLDVGSRDTF.

V gene TRBV5-6 combines with J gene TRBJ2-1; no reliable D call. The germline V and J ends were trimmed by 1 base and 10 bases, with 6 bases remaining between them. Germline loops: CDR1 SGHDT, CDR2 YYEEEE. The CDR3 contains 11 residues. The DNA of the CDR3 is TGTGCCAGCAGCTTGTTTCGGGAGCAGTTCTTC. Translated: CASSLFREQFF.